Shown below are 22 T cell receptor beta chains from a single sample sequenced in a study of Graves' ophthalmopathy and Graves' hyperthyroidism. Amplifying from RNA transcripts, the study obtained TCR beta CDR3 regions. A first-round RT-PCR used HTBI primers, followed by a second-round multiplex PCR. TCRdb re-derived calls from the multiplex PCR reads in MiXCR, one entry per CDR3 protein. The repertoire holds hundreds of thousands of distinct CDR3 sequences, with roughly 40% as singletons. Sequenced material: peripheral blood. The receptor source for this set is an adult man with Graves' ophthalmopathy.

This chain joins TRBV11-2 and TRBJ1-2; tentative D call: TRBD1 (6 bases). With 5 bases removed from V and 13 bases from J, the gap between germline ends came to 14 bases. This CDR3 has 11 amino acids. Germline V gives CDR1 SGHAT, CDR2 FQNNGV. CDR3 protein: CASSTLRGSTF. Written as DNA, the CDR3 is TGTGCCAGCAGCACGCTCAGGGGAAGCACCTTC.

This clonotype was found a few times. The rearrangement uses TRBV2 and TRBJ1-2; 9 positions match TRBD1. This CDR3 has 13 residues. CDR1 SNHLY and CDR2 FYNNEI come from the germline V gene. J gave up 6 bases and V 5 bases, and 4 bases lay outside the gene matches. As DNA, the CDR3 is TGTGCCAGCAGTCGGACAGGGGAAAATGGCTACACCTTC. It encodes CASSRTGENGYTF.

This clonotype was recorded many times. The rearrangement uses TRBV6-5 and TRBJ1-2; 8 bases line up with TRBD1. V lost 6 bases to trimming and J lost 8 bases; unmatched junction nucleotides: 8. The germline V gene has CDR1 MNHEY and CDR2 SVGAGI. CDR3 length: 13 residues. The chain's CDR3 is CASRRQGTGGYTF. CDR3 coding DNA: TGTGCCAGCAGGAGGCAGGGGACAGGCGGCTACACCTTC.

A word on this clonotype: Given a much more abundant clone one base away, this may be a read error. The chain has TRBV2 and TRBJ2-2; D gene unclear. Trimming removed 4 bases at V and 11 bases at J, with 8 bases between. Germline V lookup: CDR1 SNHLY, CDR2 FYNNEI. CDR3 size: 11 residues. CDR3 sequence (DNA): TGTGCCAGCAGTGTTGATTTCGAGCTGTTTTTT. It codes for CASSVDFELFF. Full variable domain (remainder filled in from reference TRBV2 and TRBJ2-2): EPEVTQTPSHQVTQMGQEVILRCVPISNHLYFYWYRQILGQKVEFLVSFYNNEISEKSEIFDDQFSVERPDGSNFTLKIRSTKLEDSAMYFCASSVDFELFFGEGSRLTVL.

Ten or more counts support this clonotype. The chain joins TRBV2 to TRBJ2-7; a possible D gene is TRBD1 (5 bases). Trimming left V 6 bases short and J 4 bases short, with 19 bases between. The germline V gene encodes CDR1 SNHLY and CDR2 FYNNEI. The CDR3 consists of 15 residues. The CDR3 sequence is CASRRSTTVRYEQYF. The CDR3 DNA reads TGTGCCAGCAGGAGGTCGACGACAGTGAGGTACGAGCAGTACTTC.

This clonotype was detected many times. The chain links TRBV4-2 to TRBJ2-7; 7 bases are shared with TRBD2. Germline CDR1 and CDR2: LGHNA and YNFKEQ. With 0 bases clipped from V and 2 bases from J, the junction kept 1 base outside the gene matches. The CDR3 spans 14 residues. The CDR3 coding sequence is TGTGCCAGCAGCCAAGACGGACTAGCCTACGAGCAGTACTTC. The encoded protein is CASSQDGLAYEQYF.

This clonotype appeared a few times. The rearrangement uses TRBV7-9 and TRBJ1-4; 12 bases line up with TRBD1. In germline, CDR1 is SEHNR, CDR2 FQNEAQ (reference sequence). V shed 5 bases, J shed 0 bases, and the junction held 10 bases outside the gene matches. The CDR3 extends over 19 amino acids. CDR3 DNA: TGTGCCAGCAGCCCGGGACAGGGGGCGCCAGTTGCAACTAATGAAAAACTGTTTTTT. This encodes CASSPGQGAPVATNEKLFF. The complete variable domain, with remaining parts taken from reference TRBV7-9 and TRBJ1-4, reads DTGVSQNPRHKITKRGQNVTFRCDPISEHNRLYWYRQTLGQGPEFLTYFQNEAQLEKSRLLSDRFSAERPKGSFSTLEIQRTEQGDSAMYLCASSPGQGAPVATNEKLFFGSGTQLSVL.

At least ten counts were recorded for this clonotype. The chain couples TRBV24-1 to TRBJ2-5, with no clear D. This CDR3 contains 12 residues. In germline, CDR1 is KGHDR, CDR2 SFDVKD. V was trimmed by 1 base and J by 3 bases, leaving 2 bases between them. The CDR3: CATSDFKETQYF. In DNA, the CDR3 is TGTGCCACCAGTGATTTTAAAGAGACCCAGTACTTC.

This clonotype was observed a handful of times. CDR3 in amino acids: CSASSLPYGYTF. The DNA for the CDR3 is TGCAGTGCTAGTTCCCTTCCATATGGCTACACCTTC. J is TRBJ1-2 and V is TRBV20-1, with D uncertain. Per the germline V gene, CDR1 is DFQATT and CDR2 is SNEGSKA (reference sequence). Trimming removed 3 bases at V and 5 bases at J, with 10 bases between. The CDR3 runs 12 residues.

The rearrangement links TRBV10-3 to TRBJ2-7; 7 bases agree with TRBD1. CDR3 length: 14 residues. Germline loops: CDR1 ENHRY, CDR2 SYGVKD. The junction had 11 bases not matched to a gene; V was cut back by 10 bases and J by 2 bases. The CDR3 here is CASRAGDRPYEQYF. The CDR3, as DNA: TGTGCCAGCAGGGCTGGGGACAGACCCTACGAGCAGTACTTC.

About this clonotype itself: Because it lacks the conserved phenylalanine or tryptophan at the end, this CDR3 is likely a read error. Written as DNA, the CDR3 is TGCGCCAGCAGCTTGGGCGGCGCAACTAATGAAAAACTGTTTCTT. It is translated as CASSLGGATNEKLFL. The rearrangement joins TRBV5-1 to TRBJ1-4, with D uncertain. Germline CDR1 is SGHRS and CDR2 is YFSETQ. V dropped 0 bases and J dropped 0 bases, with 6 bases sitting between them. The CDR3 has 15 amino acids.

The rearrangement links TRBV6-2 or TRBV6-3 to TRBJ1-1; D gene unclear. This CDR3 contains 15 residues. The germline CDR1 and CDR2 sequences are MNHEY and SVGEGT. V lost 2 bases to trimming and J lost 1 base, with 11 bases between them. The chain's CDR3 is CASSYAEIQNTEAFF. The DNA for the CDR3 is TGTGCCAGCAGTTACGCTGAGATTCAGAACACTGAAGCTTTCTTT.

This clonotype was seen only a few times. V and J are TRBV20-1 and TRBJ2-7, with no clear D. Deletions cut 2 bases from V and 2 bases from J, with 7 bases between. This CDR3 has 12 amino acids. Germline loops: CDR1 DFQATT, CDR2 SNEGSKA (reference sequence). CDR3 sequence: CSARILTYEQYF. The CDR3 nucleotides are TGCAGTGCTAGAATACTTACCTACGAGCAGTACTTC.

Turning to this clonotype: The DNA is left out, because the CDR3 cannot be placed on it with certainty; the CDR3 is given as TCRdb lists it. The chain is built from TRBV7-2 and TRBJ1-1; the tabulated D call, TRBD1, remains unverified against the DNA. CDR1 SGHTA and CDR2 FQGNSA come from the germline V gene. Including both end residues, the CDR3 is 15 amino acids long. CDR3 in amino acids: CASSFGPGLNTEAFF.

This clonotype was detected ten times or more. This chain's CDR3 is CASSRQGDRNSPLHF. The DNA of the CDR3 is TGTGCCAGCAGCCGACAGGGAGATCGCAATTCACCCCTCCACTTT. This chain uses TRBV7-2 with TRBJ1-6, with TRBD1 identical over 7 bases. CDR3 length: 15 amino acids. V lost 5 bases, J lost 7 bases, and 8 bases stayed unmatched. Germline CDR1 SGHTA, CDR2 FQGNSA.

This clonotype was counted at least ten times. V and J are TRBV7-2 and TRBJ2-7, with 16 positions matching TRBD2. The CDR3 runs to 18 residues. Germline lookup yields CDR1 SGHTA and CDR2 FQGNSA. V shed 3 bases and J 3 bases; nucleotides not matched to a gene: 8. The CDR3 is CASSFRKGLAGGGYEQYF. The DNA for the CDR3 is TGTGCCAGCAGCTTCCGGAAGGGACTAGCGGGAGGGGGCTACGAGCAGTACTTC. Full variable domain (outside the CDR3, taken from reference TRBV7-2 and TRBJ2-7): GAGVSQSPSNKVTEKGKDVELRCDPISGHTALYWYRQSLGQGLEFLIYFQGNSAPDKSGLPSDRFSAERTGGSVSTLTIQRTQQEDSAVYLCASSFRKGLAGGGYEQYFGPGTRLTVT.

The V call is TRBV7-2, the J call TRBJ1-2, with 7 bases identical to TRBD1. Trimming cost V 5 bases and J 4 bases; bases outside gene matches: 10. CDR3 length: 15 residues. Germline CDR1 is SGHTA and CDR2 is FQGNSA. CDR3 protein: CASSLGRTGVYGYTF. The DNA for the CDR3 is TGTGCCAGCAGCCTAGGAAGGACAGGCGTCTATGGCTACACCTTC.

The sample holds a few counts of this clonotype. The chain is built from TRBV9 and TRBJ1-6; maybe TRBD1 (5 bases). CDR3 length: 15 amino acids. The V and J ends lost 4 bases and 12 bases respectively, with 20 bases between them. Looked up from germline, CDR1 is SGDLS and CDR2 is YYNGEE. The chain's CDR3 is CASSQGPGPGRPLHF. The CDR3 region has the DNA TGTGCCAGCAGCCAAGGACCGGGACCCGGGAGACCCCTCCACTTT.

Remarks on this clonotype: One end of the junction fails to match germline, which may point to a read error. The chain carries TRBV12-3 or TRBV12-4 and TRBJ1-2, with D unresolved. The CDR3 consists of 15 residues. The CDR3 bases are TGTGCCAGCAGTTTAAGCCGGGCCGCTAGTGGTGGCCACACCTTC. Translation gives CASSLSRAASGGHTF.

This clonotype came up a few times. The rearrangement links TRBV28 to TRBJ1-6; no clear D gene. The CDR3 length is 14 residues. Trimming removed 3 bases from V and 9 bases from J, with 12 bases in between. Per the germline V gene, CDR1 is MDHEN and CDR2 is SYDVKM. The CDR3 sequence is CASSLRGMGSPLHF. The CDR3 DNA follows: TGTGCCAGCAGTTTGCGTGGAATGGGTTCACCCCTCCACTTT.

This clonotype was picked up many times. The CDR3 DNA reads as TGTGCCAGCAGCTTAACGGGAGGGCCAGAGACCCAGTACTTC. It specifies CASSLTGGPETQYF. This sequence joins TRBV7-2 and TRBJ2-5; the match to TRBD2 covers 8 bases. V lost 2 bases, J lost 4 bases, and 3 bases stayed unmatched. This CDR3 spans 14 amino acids. The V gene's germline CDR1 is SGHTA and CDR2 FQGNSA.

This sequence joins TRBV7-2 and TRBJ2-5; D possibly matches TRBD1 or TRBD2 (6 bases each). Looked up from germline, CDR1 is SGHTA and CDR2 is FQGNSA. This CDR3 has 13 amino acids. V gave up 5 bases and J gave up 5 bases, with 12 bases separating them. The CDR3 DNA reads TGTGCCAGCAGCCCCGGGGGCTATGAGACCCAGTACTTC. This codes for CASSPGGYETQYF.